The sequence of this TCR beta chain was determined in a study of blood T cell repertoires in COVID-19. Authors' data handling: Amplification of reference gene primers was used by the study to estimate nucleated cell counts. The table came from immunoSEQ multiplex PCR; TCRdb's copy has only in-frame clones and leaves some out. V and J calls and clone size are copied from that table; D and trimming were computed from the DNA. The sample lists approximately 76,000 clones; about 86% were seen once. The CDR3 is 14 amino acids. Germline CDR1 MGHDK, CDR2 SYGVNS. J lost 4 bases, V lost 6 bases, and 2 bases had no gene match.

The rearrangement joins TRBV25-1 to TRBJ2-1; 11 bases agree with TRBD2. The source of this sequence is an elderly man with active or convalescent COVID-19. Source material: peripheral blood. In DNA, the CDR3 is TGTGCCAGCAGCGGGACTAGCGGTTACAATGAGCAGTTCTTC. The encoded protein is CASSGTSGYNEQFF.